The source of this TCR beta chain is a study of identical twins. Broader study findings: The more abundant beta clonotypes in cord blood had fewer insertions, and memory repertoires did not show this.

Comments on this clonotype: What it binds is unknown.

Germline V gives CDR1 LGHNA, CDR2 YNFKEQ. Trimming removed 0 bases at V and 3 bases at J, with 12 bases between. The CDR3 loop spans 15 amino acids. In TCRdb, the 5' RACE reads were re-called with MiXCR into one record per CDR3 protein. This sample carries some 200,000 distinct CDR3 sequences, 6% to 9% of them seen once, and the ten largest clones take roughly 2%. This sample also belongs to another study, concerning yellow fever vaccine responses in identical twins. From that second work: Twins showed a vaccine T cell response that reportedly seemed partly convergent, partly personalized.

The sequence was collected from a young woman in good health. This chain joins TRBV4-2 and TRBJ2-7; D is uncertain. Sequenced input: memory (CD45RO+) T cells sorted from blood. DNA of the CDR3: TGTGCCAGCAGCCAAGAATTGGTCAGCTACTACGAGCAGTACTTC. This sequence encodes CASSQELVSYYEQYF.